This note documents a single TCR beta chain sequence. The record originates from a study of blood T cell repertoires in COVID-19. The wider study: Samples of COVID-19 (acute and convalescent) were obtained from the United States, Italy and Spain. Sources were T cells, B-cell-depleted T cells, or PBMCs; the material itself was cDNA or gDNA.

Source study methods: Nucleated cell counts were estimated from reference gene primer amplification. Profiling relied on immunoSEQ multiplex PCR, and the TCRdb table lists in-frame clones only, not all of them. V and J calls and clone size come straight from that table; D and trimming were deduced from the DNA. In the table there are some 340,000 clones, over 70% of which are singletons. Germline V CDR1 and CDR2: LGHNA, YSLEER. There are 19 residues in the CDR3. Trimming left V 1 base short and J 0 bases short, with 16 bases between. The genes are TRBV4-3 and TRBJ1-6; tentative D call: TRBD1 (5 bases). This sequence was found in a young man with active or convalescent COVID-19. The sequenced material came from peripheral blood. CDR3 protein: CASSQVTGRGGSYNSPLHF. In nucleotides, the CDR3 is TGCGCCAGCAGCCAAGTCACTGGGAGGGGAGGCTCCTATAATTCACCCCTCCACTTT.